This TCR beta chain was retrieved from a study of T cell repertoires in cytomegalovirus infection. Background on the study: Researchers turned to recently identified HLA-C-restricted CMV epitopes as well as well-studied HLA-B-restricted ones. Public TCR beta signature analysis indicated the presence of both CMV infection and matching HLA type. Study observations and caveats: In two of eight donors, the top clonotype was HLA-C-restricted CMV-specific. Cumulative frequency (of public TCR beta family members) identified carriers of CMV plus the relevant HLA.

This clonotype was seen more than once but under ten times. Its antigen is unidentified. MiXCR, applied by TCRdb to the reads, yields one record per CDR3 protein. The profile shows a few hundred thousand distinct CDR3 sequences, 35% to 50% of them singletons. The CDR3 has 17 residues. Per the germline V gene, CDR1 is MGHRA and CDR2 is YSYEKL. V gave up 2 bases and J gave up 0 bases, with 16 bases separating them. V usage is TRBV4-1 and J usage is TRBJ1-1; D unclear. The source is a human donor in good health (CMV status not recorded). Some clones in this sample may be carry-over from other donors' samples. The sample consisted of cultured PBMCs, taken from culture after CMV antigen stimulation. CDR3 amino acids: CASSQHPPPTLNTEAFF. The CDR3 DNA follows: TGCGCCAGCAGCCAACACCCCCCGCCCACACTGAACACTGAAGCTTTCTTT.